The entry below gives a single T cell receptor (beta chain) sequence along with its context. Trimming took 0 bases from V and 5 from J, leaving 10 bases between them. CDR3 length equals 14 residues. Germline V gives CDR1 LNHNV, CDR2 YYDKDF (reference sequence). Original methodology: For nucleated cells, counts were estimated from reference gene primer amplification. Profiled with immunoSEQ multiplex PCR; TCRdb holds only in-frame clones, not every one. D and trimming were read from the DNA, whereas the V and J calls and clone size are those reported in that table. Among about 140,000 clones listed, about 80% were seen once. This sample is part of a study of blood T cell repertoires in COVID-19. The wider study: Samples taken during acute and convalescent COVID-19 were collected in the United States, Italy and Spain. Sources were T cells, B-cell-depleted T cells, or PBMCs; the material itself was cDNA or gDNA.

The gene calls are TRBV15 and TRBJ2-5, with no clear D. Sequenced material: peripheral blood. The clonotype was recovered from a human donor in a cohort sampled during active COVID-19. The CDR3: CATSRDYREETQYF. For the CDR3, the DNA is TGTGCCACCAGCAGAGATTATAGAGAGGAGACCCAGTACTTC.